This passage covers 28 T cell receptor beta chains from one sample sequenced in a study of cytomegalovirus exposure and HLA in healthy donors. PCR was performed using 60 Vbeta and 13 Jbeta primers. Produced via immunoSEQ multiplex PCR; TCRdb's table is partial and in-frame only. This table has approximately 110,000 clones, about 80% appearing once. Sequenced sample: PBMCs. The source of these receptors is a man aged 25 to 45 in good health and CMV-seronegative.

This clone was detected a few times. This sequence joins TRBV6-7 and TRBJ2-3; no definite D call. TRBV6-7 is assigned to the ORF class and has an uncertain function. The CDR3 runs 19 residues. V dropped 2 bases and J dropped 2 bases, with 23 bases sitting between them. The CDR3 nucleotides are TGTGCCAGCAGTTACCAATTGTTACCTTCCCGCGGTAACACAGATACGCAGTATTTT. Translation: CASSYQLLPSRGNTDTQYF.

This chain connects TRBV5-4 to TRBJ1-1, with 7 bases matching TRBD1. This CDR3 has 13 amino acids. Per the germline V gene, CDR1 is SGHNT and CDR2 is YYREEE (reference sequence). V dropped 5 bases and J dropped 5; count of bases not matched to a gene: 6. CDR3 protein: CASRGQWETEAFF. The CDR3 DNA is TGTGCCAGCAGGGGACAGTGGGAAACTGAAGCTTTCTTT.

This chain joins TRBV6-5 and TRBJ1-5; maybe TRBD1 (6 bases). Germline lookup yields CDR1 MNHEY and CDR2 SVGAGI. V was pared by 6 bases and J by 6 bases, with 15 bases between. The CDR3 extends over 14 amino acids. This CDR3 reads CASRPQGIAQPQHF. The CDR3 DNA follows: TGTGCCAGCAGACCCCAGGGGATAGCTCAGCCCCAGCATTTT.

The V and J genes are TRBV5-1 and TRBJ1-1, with D unclear. V lost 4 bases, J lost 0 bases, and 4 bases lay in between. Germline CDR1 and CDR2: SGHRS and YFSETQ. CDR3 size: 12 residues. CDR3 sequence: CASSQVNTEAFF. DNA for the CDR3: TGCGCCAGCAGCCAGGTGAACACTGAAGCTTTCTTT.

The V gene is TRBV5-6, the J gene TRBJ2-4; 9 bases agree with TRBD1. In germline, CDR1 is SGHDT, CDR2 YYEEEE. V shed 0 bases and J 5 bases; nucleotides not matched to a gene: 6. The CDR3 runs 16 residues. The CDR3 region is CASSLVGTGYENIQYF. The CDR3 bases are TGTGCCAGCAGCTTGGTCGGGACAGGGTACGAAAACATTCAGTACTTC.

The chain recombines TRBV12-5 with TRBJ2-2; a possible D gene is TRBD1 (6 bases). Germline CDR1 reads LGHNT; CDR2 reads FRNRAP. The CDR3 has 13 amino acids. Trimming stripped 6 bases from V and 8 bases from J, with 13 bases between. The CDR3 region has the DNA TGTGCTAGTGGGCCACAGGGTTTTGGGGAGCTGTTTTTT. Residues: CASGPQGFGELFF.

This clone turned up a few times. This CDR3 reads CASSSLMFSGGNQETQYF. For the CDR3, the DNA is TGTGCCAGCAGCTCCCTGATGTTTAGCGGGGGTAACCAAGAGACCCAGTACTTC. The J gene is TRBJ2-5, the V gene TRBV5-4, with 9 nucleotides matching TRBD2. Germline trimming cut 3 bases from V and 0 bases from J; bases unmatched to any gene: 12. Per germline, CDR1 SGHNT and CDR2 YYREEE (reference sequence). The length of the CDR3 is 18 residues.

V gene TRBV4-3 combines with J gene TRBJ1-2, with D possibly matching TRBD1 (5 bases). CDR1 is LGHNA and CDR2 is YSLEER in the germline V gene. Trimming pared 0 bases from V and 4 bases from J, leaving 15 bases between. The length of the CDR3 is 16 residues. CDR3 in amino acids: CASSQEVVGAAYGYTF. The DNA of the CDR3 is TGCGCCAGCAGCCAAGAGGTGGTTGGGGCGGCCTATGGCTACACCTTC.

The chain joins TRBV2 to TRBJ1-2; 11 bases are shared with TRBD1. The CDR3 has 15 amino acids. Losses at the gene ends were 3 bases for V and 8 bases for J; bases not matched to a gene: 8. CDR1 is SNHLY and CDR2 is FYNNEI in the germline V gene. The CDR3 protein is CASSEMGQGVYGYTF. The CDR3 coding sequence is TGTGCCAGCAGTGAGATGGGACAGGGGGTTTACGGCTACACCTTC.

This chain connects TRBV10-3 to TRBJ1-2, with D possibly TRBD1 on 6 matching bases. Germline V CDR1 and CDR2: ENHRY, SYGVKD. V was shortened by 7 bases and J by 1 base, with 13 bases between the two germline ends. The CDR3 totals 14 residues. CDR3 nucleotide sequence: TGTGCCATCACCACCGGGACACTTAACTATGGCTACACCTTC. Protein sequence: CAITTGTLNYGYTF.

The V gene is TRBV10-3, the J gene TRBJ2-4; 7 bases are shared with TRBD2. There are 17 residues in the CDR3. Germline CDR1 and CDR2: ENHRY and SYGVKD. The junction had 8 bases not matched to a gene; V was cut back by 3 bases and J by 0 bases. CDR3 loop: CAISDPGGPTAKNIQYF. The CDR3, as DNA: TGTGCCATCAGTGACCCGGGAGGCCCGACAGCCAAAAACATTCAGTACTTC.

This sequence joins TRBV7-9 and TRBJ1-1, with 7 bases aligning to TRBD1. The CDR3 totals 14 residues. V lost 3 bases and J lost 10; bases outside the gene matches: 11. Germline CDR1 reads SEHNR; CDR2 reads FQNEAQ (reference sequence). The CDR3 sequence: CASSFRQGESRAFF. Written as DNA, the CDR3 is TGTGCCAGCAGCTTCCGACAGGGTGAAAGTAGAGCTTTCTTT.

This clone was counted a few times. The chain couples TRBV4-2 to TRBJ1-1; 8 positions match TRBD1. Per the germline V gene, CDR1 is LGHNA and CDR2 is YNFKEQ. The CDR3 totals 15 residues. The trim removed 2 bases at V and 4 bases at J, leaving 6 bases unmatched. This CDR3 reads CASSQLGQGSTEAFF. CDR3 DNA sequence: TGTGCCAGCAGCCAACTCGGACAGGGAAGCACTGAAGCTTTCTTT.

This clone was found once. The V and J genes are TRBV7-9 and TRBJ2-3; 7 positions agree with TRBD2. Per the germline V gene, CDR1 is SEHNR and CDR2 is FQNEAQ (reference sequence). The CDR3 is made up of 16 amino acids. With 1 base clipped from V and 1 base from J, the junction kept 5 bases outside the gene matches. As DNA, the CDR3 is TGTGCCAGCAGCTTAGATCTAGCGGCGGGCACAGATACGCAGTATTTT. As protein: CASSLDLAAGTDTQYF.

This clone has just a few counts. The chain couples TRBV7-8 to TRBJ2-1, with TRBD2 matching 14 bases. The CDR3 covers 19 residues. Unmatched junction bases numbered 9, after V lost 5 bases and J lost 0 bases. The V gene's germline CDR1 is SGHVS and CDR2 FQNEAQ. In DNA form, the CDR3 reads TGTGCCAGCAGCCCCCCCAGGACTAGCGGGGGGACCTCCTACAATGAGCAGTTCTTC. Its protein is CASSPPRTSGGTSYNEQFF.

CDR3: CASTPQGVGNQPQHF. CDR3 DNA sequence: TGTGCCAGCACCCCGCAGGGCGTCGGCAATCAGCCCCAGCATTTT. The rearrangement uses TRBV28 and TRBJ1-5; perhaps TRBD1 as D (5 bases). The CDR3 has 15 residues. V was clipped by 7 bases and J by 2 bases, with 15 bases between them. The germline V gene encodes CDR1 MDHEN and CDR2 SYDVKM.

The chain uses TRBV7-9 and TRBJ2-3; 14 bases map to TRBD2. Per germline, CDR1 SEHNR and CDR2 FQNEAQ (reference sequence). The CDR3 is 16 residues long. J was trimmed by 5 bases and V by 5 bases; bases with no gene match: 6. The CDR3 bases are TGTGCCAGCAGCCCTCGACTAGCGGGGGGGCAAGATACGCAGTATTTT. Encoded protein: CASSPRLAGGQDTQYF.

This clone was observed a single time. The chain combines TRBV10-2 with TRBJ2-1; a possible D gene is TRBD2 (5 bases). The CDR3 spans 13 residues. Trimming removed 7 bases at V and 3 bases at J, with 10 bases between. Germline loops: CDR1 WSHSY, CDR2 SAAADI. The CDR3 loop is CASTPGNYNEQFF. The CDR3 bases are TGCGCCAGCACCCCGGGGAACTACAATGAGCAGTTCTTC.

The genes are TRBV19 and TRBJ1-1; D gene ambiguous. Trimming pared 7 bases from V and 3 bases from J, leaving 12 bases between. CDR3 size: 13 residues. Germline CDR1 and CDR2: LNHDA and SQIVND (reference sequence). In DNA, the CDR3 is TGTGCCAGTACGGTCGGTTACGACACTGAAGCTTTCTTT. Amino acid sequence: CASTVGYDTEAFF. The full variable domain, completed using reference TRBV19 and TRBJ1-1, is DGGITQSPKYLFRKEGQNVTLSCEQNLNHDAMYWYRQDPGQGLRLIYYSQIVNDFQKGDIAEGYSVSREKKESFPLTVTSAQKNPTAFYLCASTVGYDTEAFFGQGTRLTVV.

The V and J genes are TRBV30 and TRBJ1-1, with D tentatively TRBD1 (5 bases). Germline CDR1 reads GTSNPN; CDR2 reads SVGIG (reference sequence). The CDR3 contains 15 residues. Trimming removed 1 base from V and 1 base from J, with 13 bases in between. The CDR3 bases are TGTGCCTGGAGTGGGGGGGTAAACTCGAACACTGAAGCTTTCTTT. The encoded protein is CAWSGGVNSNTEAFF.

This clone is medium-sized. This chain uses TRBV6-1 with TRBJ1-1, with no clear D. Trimming took off 5 bases at V and 4 bases at J, with 5 bases between the two ends. CDR3 length equals 11 residues. In germline, CDR1 is MNHNS, CDR2 SASEGT. CDR3 DNA sequence: TGTGCCAGCAGTCCCTTCACTGAAGCTTTCTTT. It is translated as CASSPFTEAFF.

The rearrangement uses TRBV5-1 and TRBJ2-7; a possible D gene is TRBD1 (6 bases). Germline V gene sequence: CDR1 SGHRS, CDR2 YFSETQ. The germline V and J ends were trimmed by 4 bases and 5 bases, with 19 bases remaining between them. This CDR3 region has 15 residues. This chain's CDR3 is CASSPTAQGRHEQYF. The CDR3 DNA is TGCGCCAGCAGCCCCACCGCCCAGGGGCGCCACGAGCAGTACTTC.

This clone appeared a few times. The chain recombines TRBV23-1 with TRBJ2-2; the match to TRBD1 covers 11 bases. TRBV23-1 is an ORF; its function is uncertain. The J segment lost 6 bases and the V segment lost 0 bases, leaving 0 bases of the junction unmatched. The CDR3 extends over 15 amino acids. As DNA, the CDR3 is TGCGCCAGCAGTCAATCGGGACAGGGGGCCGGGGAGCTGTTTTTT. It encodes CASSQSGQGAGELFF.

The chain is built from TRBV5-1 and TRBJ1-1, with D perhaps matching TRBD1 (6 bases). Deletions cut 0 bases from V and 4 bases from J, with 13 bases between. The CDR3 spans 15 residues. Germline V gene data show CDR1 as SGHRS and CDR2 as YFSETQ. The CDR3, as DNA: TGCGCCAGCAGCTTGGACAGGGCGGGGGGCACTGAAGCTTTCTTT. Translated: CASSLDRAGGTEAFF.

The J gene is TRBJ2-3, the V gene TRBV6-5; possibly TRBD2 for D (6 bases). CDR3 length: 15 residues. The V gene lost 6 bases and the J gene lost 0 bases, with 13 bases spanning the gap. Germline lookup yields CDR1 MNHEY and CDR2 SVGAGI. The CDR3 sequence: CASSGGAPSTDTQYF. The CDR3 coding sequence is TGTGCCAGCAGCGGAGGGGCCCCAAGCACAGATACGCAGTATTTT.

The chain links TRBV18 to TRBJ2-7; 9 positions match TRBD1. This CDR3 is built from 15 residues. Germline V lookup: CDR1 KGHSH, CDR2 LQKENI. V lost 2 bases, J lost 3 bases, and 5 bases stayed unmatched. CDR3 loop: CASSPTGQGGYEQYF. The DNA of the CDR3 is TGTGCCAGCTCACCAACGGGACAGGGTGGCTACGAGCAGTACTTC.

The rearrangement joins TRBV6-1 to TRBJ1-1, with no clear D. Germline V gene lookup returns CDR1 MNHNS and CDR2 SASEGT. The CDR3 sequence is 14 residues long. V was shortened by 4 bases and J by 3 bases, with 12 bases between the two germline ends. CDR3 DNA: TGTGCCAGCAGTGGACACGAAGGTGACACTGAAGCTTTCTTT. Its translation: CASSGHEGDTEAFF.

The chain uses TRBV30 and TRBJ2-1; unclear D gene. CDR3 length: 14 residues. V was cut by 5 bases and J by 4 bases, with 15 bases left in between. Germline V gives CDR1 GTSNPN, CDR2 SVGIG (reference sequence). CDR3 loop: CAWAPVRNYNEQFF. In nucleotides, the CDR3 is TGTGCCTGGGCCCCCGTGCGGAATTACAATGAGCAGTTCTTC.